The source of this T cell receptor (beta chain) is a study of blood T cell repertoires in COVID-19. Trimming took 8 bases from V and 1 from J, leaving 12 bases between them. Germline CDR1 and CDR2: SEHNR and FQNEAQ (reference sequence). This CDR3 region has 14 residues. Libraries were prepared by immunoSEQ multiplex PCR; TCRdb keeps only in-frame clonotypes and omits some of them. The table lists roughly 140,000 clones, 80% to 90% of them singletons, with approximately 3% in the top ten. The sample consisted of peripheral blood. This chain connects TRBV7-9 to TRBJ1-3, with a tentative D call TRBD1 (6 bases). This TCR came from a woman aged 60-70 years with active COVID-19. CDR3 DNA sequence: TGTGCCAGCCTTTTTACAGGGTCTGGAAACACCATATATTTT. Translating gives CASLFTGSGNTIYF. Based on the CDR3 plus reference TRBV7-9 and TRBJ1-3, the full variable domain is DTGVSQNPRHKITKRGQNVTFRCDPISEHNRLYWYRQTLGQGPEFLTYFQNEAQLEKSRLLSDRFSAERPKGSFSTLEIQRTEQGDSAMYLCASLFTGSGNTIYFGEGSWLTVV.